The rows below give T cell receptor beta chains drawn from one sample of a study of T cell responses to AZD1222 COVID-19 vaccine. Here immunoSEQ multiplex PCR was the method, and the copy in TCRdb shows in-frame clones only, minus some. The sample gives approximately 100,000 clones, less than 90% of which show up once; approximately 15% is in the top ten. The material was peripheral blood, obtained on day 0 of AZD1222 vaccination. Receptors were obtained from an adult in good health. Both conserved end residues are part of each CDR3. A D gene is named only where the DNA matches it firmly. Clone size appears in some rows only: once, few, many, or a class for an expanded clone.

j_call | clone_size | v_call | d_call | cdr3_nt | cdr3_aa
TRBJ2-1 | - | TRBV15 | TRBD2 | TGTGCCACCAGCAGAGATTGGGTTCGGGGGGGGACTGAGCAGTTCTTC | CATSRDWVRGGTEQFF
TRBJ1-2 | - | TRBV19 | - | TGTGCCAGTAGTATTACGGGGGCGGCTGGCTACACCTTC | CASSITGAAGYTF
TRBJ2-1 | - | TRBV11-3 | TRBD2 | TGTGCCAGCAGCTTAGATCAGGCTAGCGGGGCTTACAATGAGCAGTTCTTC | CASSLDQASGAYNEQFF
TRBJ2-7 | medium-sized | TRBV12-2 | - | TGTGCAAGTCGCTTAGGAGGGACTCACTCCTACGAGCAGTACTTC | CASRLGGTHSYEQYF
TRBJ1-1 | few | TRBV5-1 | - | TGCGCCAGCAGCTTGGAGGCAGGAATGAACACTGAAGCTTTCTTT | CASSLEAGMNTEAFF
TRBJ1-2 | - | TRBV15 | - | TGTGCCACCAGCAGAGATATGTTAGGAGGCTACACCTTC | CATSRDMLGGYTF
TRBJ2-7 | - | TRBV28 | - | TGTGCCAGCAGTCCACGGGGGACAGTCTACTACGAGCAGTACTTC | CASSPRGTVYYEQYF
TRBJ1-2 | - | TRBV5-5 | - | TGTGCCAGCAGCTCACCGAGACATGCAGCTAACTATGGCTACACCTTC | CASSSPRHAANYGYTF
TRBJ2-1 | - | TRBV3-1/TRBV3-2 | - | TGTGCCAGCAGCCAAGATTGGCAGGGTAAGCAGTTCTTC | CASSQDWQGKQFF
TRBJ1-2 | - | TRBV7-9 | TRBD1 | TGTGCCAGCAGCTTAGAAGGGGGCGCGAACTATGGCTACACCTTC | CASSLEGGANYGYTF
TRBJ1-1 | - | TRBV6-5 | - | TGTGCCAGCACCCAGTCAGGCAGTAGAGAAGCTTTCTTT | CASTQSGSREAFF
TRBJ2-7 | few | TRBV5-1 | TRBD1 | TGCGCCAGCAGCTTGGGGACAGGGGGCGACGAGCAGTACTTC | CASSLGTGGDEQYF
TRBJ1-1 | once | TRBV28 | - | TGTGCCAGCAGTTCCGCTGGATGGGCTGAAGCTTTCTTT | CASSSAGWAEAFF
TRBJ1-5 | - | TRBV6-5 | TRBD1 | TGTGCCAGCAGTCATAGACAGGGGGATCAGCCCCAGCATTTT | CASSHRQGDQPQHF
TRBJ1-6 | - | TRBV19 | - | TGTGCCAGTACCCGATGGGGTGTTTCTTCAAGCGGGTCACCCCTCCACTTT | CASTRWGVSSSGSPLHF
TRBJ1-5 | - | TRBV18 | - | TGTGCCAGCTCACCATTCGCCACTCAAGGGGGCAATCAGCCCCAGCATTTT | CASSPFATQGGNQPQHF
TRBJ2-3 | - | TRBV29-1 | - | TGCAGCGTTGATCTGGGCAGGGGTCAAACAGATACGCAGTATTTT | CSVDLGRGQTDTQYF
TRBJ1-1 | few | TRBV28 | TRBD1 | TGTGCCAGCAGTTTAGGGACAGCGAACACTGAAGCTTTCTTT | CASSLGTANTEAFF
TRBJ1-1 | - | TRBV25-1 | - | TGTGCCAGCAGGGGCATGAACACTGAAGCTTTCTTT | CASRGMNTEAFF
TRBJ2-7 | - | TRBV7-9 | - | TGTGCCAGCAGGTATGAGGGAGACGAGCAGTACTTC | CASRYEGDEQYF
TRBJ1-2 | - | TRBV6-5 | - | TGTGCCAGCAGTTACTCGAATCTGATGGCTGGCTACACCTTC | CASSYSNLMAGYTF
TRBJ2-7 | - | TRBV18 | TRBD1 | TGTGCCAGCTCACCACCGACAGGGTCTCCCCCCGAGCAGTACTTC | CASSPPTGSPPEQYF
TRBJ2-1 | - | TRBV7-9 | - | TGTGCCAGCAGCTTAGCGTACAATGAGCAGTTCTTC | CASSLAYNEQFF
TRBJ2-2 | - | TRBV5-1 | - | TGCGCCAGCAGCTTGGAAGCAGGGATAGTAACCGGGGAGCTGTTTTTT | CASSLEAGIVTGELFF
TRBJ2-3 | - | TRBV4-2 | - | TGTGCCAGCAGCCAAGACTCGATAGCGCCAGATACGCAGTATTTT | CASSQDSIAPDTQYF
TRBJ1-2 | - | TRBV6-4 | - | TGTGCCAGCAGTGCCCAGGCGGCCACAGGGTCGGATGGCTACACCTTC | CASSAQAATGSDGYTF
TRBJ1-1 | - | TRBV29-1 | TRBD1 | TGCAGCGTGAGGGGACAGACGAACACTGAAGCTTTCTTT | CSVRGQTNTEAFF
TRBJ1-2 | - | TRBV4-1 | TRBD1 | TGCGCCAGCAGCCAGGCGGACAGGGTCTATGGCTACACCTTC | CASSQADRVYGYTF